The 2 T cell receptor beta chains given below trace back to one sample, sequenced in a study of cytomegalovirus exposure and HLA in healthy donors. Primers included in the PCR were 60 Vbeta and 13 Jbeta primers. Profiling relied on immunoSEQ multiplex PCR, and the TCRdb table lists in-frame clones only, not all of them. Of approximately 82,000 clones in the sample, around 70% are singletons; the top ten hold approximately 5.7%. Sequenced input: PBMCs. Receptors were obtained from a woman between 45 and 65 years old in good health and CMV-seropositive.

The CDR3 region is CASRASTVNYGYTF. Here the CDR3 DNA reads TGTGCCAGCAGAGCTTCGACAGTTAACTATGGCTACACCTTC. This rearrangement joins TRBV6-5 to TRBJ1-2; possible D gene TRBD1, 5 bases. The V end lost 6 bases, the J end lost 1 base, and 12 bases lay between the germline ends. The CDR3 is 14 residues long. Per germline, CDR1 MNHEY and CDR2 SVGAGI.

The chain is built from TRBV28 and TRBJ2-5; D perhaps matches TRBD2 (5 bases). From germline, CDR1 is MDHEN and CDR2 SYDVKM. The germline V and J ends were trimmed by 6 bases and 0 bases, with 8 bases remaining between them. The CDR3 is 13 residues long. The DNA of the CDR3 is TGTGCCAGCAGGACGGGGAACCAAGAGACCCAGTACTTC. This translates into CASRTGNQETQYF.